This T cell receptor beta chain was obtained from a study of T cell repertoires in cytomegalovirus infection. This clonotype was recorded many times. Germline V lookup: CDR1 SGHTA, CDR2 FQGNSA. Trimming left V 3 bases short and J 7 bases short, with 12 bases between. This CDR3 has 13 amino acids. TCRdb reanalysed the reads using MiXCR and keeps one entry per CDR3 protein. The data show about 130,000 distinct CDR3 sequences, with 7% to 10% seen just once and over 9.5% held by the top ten. This clonotype was sampled from a human donor in good health (CMV status not recorded). Some clones in this sample may be carry-over from other donors' samples. This chain connects TRBV7-2 to TRBJ1-2, with D possibly matching TRBD1 (6 bases). Sequences were obtained from PBMCs. CDR3 sequence: CASSLRGLSGYTF. As DNA, the CDR3 is TGTGCCAGCAGCTTGCGGGGGCTTAGTGGCTACACCTTC.